A single sample is the source of the 23 T cell receptor beta chains below, sequenced in a study of early T cells in non-severe SARS-CoV-2 infection. TCRdb itself ran the 5' RACE reads through MiXCR, one entry per CDR3 protein. This table holds some 67,000 distinct CDR3 sequences, 9% to 10% found once. Here the sequenced sample was whole blood, taken at baseline. The receptors come from an adult who was a healthcare worker with PCR-confirmed SARS-CoV-2 infection or an uninfected control (not recorded which).

A few counts support this clonotype. The chain links TRBV10-2 to TRBJ1-1; D may be TRBD1 (5 bases). The germline gives CDR1 WSHSY, CDR2 SAAADI. The CDR3 has 14 amino acids. Trimming cost V 3 bases and J 4 bases, with 12 bases left between them. For the CDR3, the DNA is TGCGCCAGCAGTGATCAGGGAGGACTCACTGAAGCTTTCTTT. It specifies CASSDQGGLTEAFF.

This clonotype was seen a few times. This chain connects TRBV7-2 to TRBJ1-1; 7 bases are a match to TRBD1. Germline V gene lookup returns CDR1 SGHTA and CDR2 FQGNSA. The junction had 14 bases not matched to a gene; V was cut back by 4 bases and J by 6 bases. CDR3 length equals 16 residues. In nucleotides, the CDR3 is TGTGCCAGCAGCTCCAGACAGGGTAATCTTAACGCTGAAGCTTTCTTT. Protein product: CASSSRQGNLNAEAFF.

This clonotype was observed a handful of times. V gene TRBV12-3 or TRBV12-4 combines with J gene TRBJ2-2, with D perhaps matching TRBD1 or TRBD2 (7 bases each). V was trimmed by 7 bases and J by 9 bases, leaving 21 bases between them. This CDR3 is built from 15 residues. In DNA, the CDR3 is TGTGCCAGCAACCCGACAGGGAGGGGAGCCAGGGAGCTGTTTTTT. Protein: CASNPTGRGARELFF.

This clonotype was observed a handful of times. The gene calls are TRBV28 and TRBJ1-2; no clear D gene. Germline CDR1 MDHEN, CDR2 SYDVKM. V shed 6 bases and J shed 3 bases, with 8 bases lying between them. The CDR3 consists of 12 residues. Here the CDR3 DNA reads TGTGCCAGCAGCCGCCAAGACTATGGCTACACCTTC. Its translation: CASSRQDYGYTF.

This clonotype was detected a few times. The chain uses TRBV28 and TRBJ2-4; no clear D. Germline values: CDR1 MDHEN, CDR2 SYDVKM. The CDR3 has 12 residues. The ends were cut back, 8 bases at V and 1 base at J, with 6 bases in the middle. The CDR3 nucleotides read TGTGCCAGCGGGTTGGCCAAAAACATTCAGTACTTC. Translating gives CASGLAKNIQYF.

This clonotype occurred a few times. V usage is TRBV27 and J usage is TRBJ1-4, with 7 nucleotides matching TRBD1. J lost 3 bases, V lost 6 bases, and 10 bases had no gene match. CDR1 is MNHEY and CDR2 is SMNVEV in the germline V gene (reference sequence). The CDR3 length is 16 residues. The CDR3 region has the DNA TGTGCCAGCAGCCCATTAATGGGACAGCCTAATGAAAAACTGTTTTTT. Translating it yields CASSPLMGQPNEKLFF.

The chain joins TRBV12-3 or TRBV12-4 to TRBJ2-6, with a tentative D call TRBD1 (6 bases). Trimming removed 6 bases from V and 4 bases from J, with 13 bases in between. CDR3 length equals 15 residues. The CDR3 loop is CASSPTGSGANVLTF. The CDR3 coding sequence is TGTGCCAGCAGCCCAACAGGGTCCGGGGCCAACGTCCTGACTTTC.

This clonotype was observed a few times. The V and J genes are TRBV6-2 or TRBV6-3 and TRBJ2-4; no clear D gene. V gave up 6 bases and J gave up 1 base, with 7 bases separating them. The CDR3 length is 13 residues. The germline gives CDR1 MNHEY, CDR2 SVGEGT. CDR3 loop: CASSSRAKNIQYF. The CDR3 DNA sequence: TGTGCCAGCAGCTCTAGGGCCAAAAACATTCAGTACTTC.

The sample holds a few counts of this clonotype. The chain is built from TRBV11-3 and TRBJ2-5, with TRBD1 matching over 7 bases. V trimming: 5 bases; J trimming: 1 base; junction bases outside the gene matches: 1. The CDR3 covers 13 residues. Germline V CDR1 and CDR2: SGHNT, YENEEA. The CDR3 is CASSTGVQETQYF. DNA of the CDR3: TGTGCCAGCAGCACAGGGGTCCAAGAGACCCAGTACTTC.

As to this clonotype: This may arise from a read error, as a much more abundant clone is one base away. V and J are TRBV6-2 or TRBV6-3 and TRBJ2-3; TRBD2 matches at 13 bases. V lost 6 bases to trimming and J lost 5 bases; unmatched junction nucleotides: 5. CDR1 is MNHEY and CDR2 is SVGEGT in the germline V gene. CDR3 size: 15 residues. The CDR3: CASSAGLAGEDTQYF. The CDR3 DNA sequence: TGTGCCAGCAGCGCTGGACTAGCGGGAGAAGATACGCAGTATTTT.

DNA of the CDR3: TGTGCCAGCCGCTCACTAGCGGGAGGGGATGAGCAGTTCTTC. Protein product: CASRSLAGGDEQFF. The chain is built from TRBV27 and TRBJ2-1, with 13 bases lining up with TRBD2. The CDR3 spans 14 residues. CDR1 is MNHEY, CDR2 SMNVEV, per germline (reference sequence). V lost 8 bases, J lost 8 bases, and 6 bases stayed unmatched.

This clonotype was observed at least ten times. V usage is TRBV6-2 or TRBV6-3 and J usage is TRBJ1-1; no clear D. This CDR3 is built from 16 residues. The germline gives CDR1 MNHEY, CDR2 SVGEGT. V lost 2 bases and J 4 bases, leaving 17 bases between the germline ends. The CDR3 sequence: CASSYTPSPLGTEAFF. In nucleotides, the CDR3 is TGTGCCAGCAGTTACACCCCATCCCCCTTGGGCACTGAAGCTTTCTTT.

This clonotype was observed many times. The DNA of the CDR3 is TGTGCCAGCAGTTTATATGGACAGGGGGGCTCTGGGGCCAACGTCCTGACTTTC. This codes for CASSLYGQGGSGANVLTF. This rearrangement joins TRBV28 to TRBJ2-6; 10 positions agree with TRBD1. This CDR3 spans 18 amino acids. V lost 1 base and J lost 0; bases outside the gene matches: 3. Germline lookup yields CDR1 MDHEN and CDR2 SYDVKM.

This clonotype was found a few times. This rearrangement joins TRBV6-2 or TRBV6-3 to TRBJ2-7; possibly TRBD2 for D (5 bases). Germline V lookup: CDR1 MNHEY, CDR2 SVGEGT. CDR3 length equals 16 residues. V lost 0 bases, J lost 0 bases, and 12 bases lay in between. CDR3 DNA: TGTGCCAGCAGTTACTCGAGGGCAGGAGACTCCTACGAGCAGTACTTC. Translated: CASSYSRAGDSYEQYF.

The rearrangement joins TRBV15 to TRBJ2-2; D is tentatively TRBD1 or TRBD2 (5 bases each). The CDR3 consists of 17 residues. Looked up from germline, CDR1 is LNHNV and CDR2 is YYDKDF (reference sequence). The ends were cut back, 6 bases at V and 6 bases at J, with 23 bases in the middle. In DNA form, the CDR3 reads TGTGCCACCAGGGACGCCCCGGGACCCAGGAGGTCCGGGGAGCTGTTTTTT. This encodes CATRDAPGPRRSGELFF.

This clonotype was recorded once. Sequence at one end of the junction differs from germline and may be a read error. This chain uses TRBV12-3 or TRBV12-4 with TRBJ1-2, with D maybe TRBD1 (6 bases). The length of the CDR3 is 13 residues. DNA for the CDR3: TGTGCCAGCACCGCGGACAGCCTCTATGGCTACATCTTC. As protein: CASTADSLYGYIF.

This clonotype showed up many times. CDR3 nucleotide sequence: TGTGCCAGCAGTCCCCCGTTTGGGCGGACCACCTATCAGCCCCAGCATTTT. Amino acid sequence: CASSPPFGRTTYQPQHF. This chain links TRBV28 with TRBJ1-5; D remains unclear. V was shortened by 5 bases and J by 5 bases, with 22 bases between the two germline ends. Per germline, CDR1 MDHEN and CDR2 SYDVKM. This CDR3 contains 17 residues.

The rearrangement links TRBV25-1 to TRBJ2-1, with 7 bases lining up with TRBD1. Per the germline V gene, CDR1 is MGHDK and CDR2 is SYGVNS. V trimming: 3 bases; J trimming: 3 bases; junction bases outside the gene matches: 2. The CDR3 runs to 14 residues. The CDR3 DNA is TGTGCCAGCAGTGACGACAGGGTCTACAATGAGCAGTTCTTC. It encodes CASSDDRVYNEQFF.

This clonotype was detected ten times or more. The chain employs TRBV9 and TRBJ2-2; the D is unclear. The germline CDR1 and CDR2 sequences are SGDLS and YYNGEE. This CDR3 is 13 amino acids long. V was clipped by 3 bases and J by 8 bases, with 11 bases between them. CDR3 amino acids: CASSAGPSGELFF. The DNA for the CDR3 is TGTGCCAGCAGCGCCGGACCATCGGGGGAGCTGTTTTTT.

This clonotype was seen only a few times. The CDR3 nucleotides read TGTGCCAGCAGCTTAGGTGGCTATGGCTACACCTTC. As protein: CASSLGGYGYTF. This chain uses TRBV11-2 with TRBJ1-2; D is uncertain. Trimming removed 1 base at V and 4 bases at J, with 4 bases between. There are 12 residues in the CDR3. Germline loops: CDR1 SGHAT, CDR2 FQNNGV.

This rearrangement joins TRBV9 to TRBJ2-7; D not resolved. The CDR3 totals 12 residues. Germline-derived CDR1 and CDR2 are SGDLS and YYNGEE. CDR3 sequence (DNA): TGTAACATGTGGCAGGTAACCTACGAGCAGTACTTC. Encoded protein: CNMWQVTYEQYF.

This clonotype was counted many times. The chain joins TRBV12-3 or TRBV12-4 to TRBJ2-1; D is uncertain. Trimming removed 8 bases from V and 0 bases from J, with 14 bases in between. The CDR3 sequence is 15 residues long. The CDR3 nucleotides are TGTGCCAGCGATGGTCACGTAAGCTCCTACAATGAGCAGTTCTTC. Translating gives CASDGHVSSYNEQFF.

The chain couples TRBV5-5 to TRBJ2-7; 7 bases line up with TRBD2. This CDR3 is built from 16 residues. V shed 4 bases, J shed 2 bases, and the junction held 12 bases outside the gene matches. CDR1 and CDR2 from the germline V gene are SGHKS and YYEKEE (reference sequence). The CDR3 protein is CASSGFSGAGAYEQYF. CDR3 DNA: TGTGCCAGCAGCGGATTCTCTGGGGCGGGGGCCTACGAGCAGTACTTC.